This entry lists 6 T cell receptor beta chains sequenced from one sample in a study of cytomegalovirus exposure and HLA in healthy donors. The PCR ran on 60 Vbeta and 13 Jbeta primers. Profiled with immunoSEQ multiplex PCR; TCRdb holds only in-frame clones, not every one. The sample has 100,000 to 150,000 clones, 81% seen once. Input material: PBMCs. The receptors derive from a man aged 18 to 35 in good health and CMV-seronegative.

The chain links TRBV9 to TRBJ2-7, with 7 nucleotides matching TRBD1. Germline V gene lookup returns CDR1 SGDLS and CDR2 YYNGEE. CDR3 length: 16 amino acids. Trimming took 3 bases from V and 6 from J; bases not matched to a gene: 15. The CDR3 DNA reads TGTGCCAGCAGCGGCACAGGGACAGAGACGCTCCTCGAGCAGTACTTC. Encoded protein: CASSGTGTETLLEQYF.

On this clone itself: The sample contains more than one DNA sequence encoding this CDR3. The genes are TRBV6-5 and TRBJ1-2; 7 bases map to TRBD1. This CDR3 spans 14 amino acids. V shed 6 bases, J shed 8 bases, and the junction held 12 bases outside the gene matches. Germline values: CDR1 MNHEY, CDR2 SVGAGI. The CDR3 DNA reads TGTGCCAGCAGGTCACCGGGACAGCTCTACGGCTACACCTTC. It translates to CASRSPGQLYGYTF.

The genes are TRBV29-1 and TRBJ1-1; D possibly corresponds to TRBD1 (5 bases). This CDR3 has 12 amino acids. With 6 bases removed from V and 5 bases from J, the gap between germline ends came to 13 bases. The V gene's germline CDR1 is SQVTM and CDR2 ANQGSEA. The CDR3 region has the DNA TGCAGCGTCGGCGGGGGAGGGACTGAAGCTTTCTTT. Protein product: CSVGGGGTEAFF.

The chain uses TRBV11-2 and TRBJ1-1; 7 bases align to TRBD1. Trimming at V came to 5 bases and at J to 6 bases, leaving 9 bases not matched to a gene. This CDR3 region has 14 residues. From germline, CDR1 is SGHAT and CDR2 FQNNGV. Here the CDR3 reads CASSDALGQPEAFF. CDR3 nucleotides: TGTGCCAGCAGCGACGCTCTGGGACAGCCTGAAGCTTTCTTT. Filled out from reference TRBV11-2 and TRBJ1-1, the complete variable domain reads EAGVAQSPRYKIIEKRQSVAFWCNPISGHATLYWYQQILGQGPKLLIQFQNNGVVDDSQLPKDRFSAERLKGVDSTLKIQPAKLEDSAVYLCASSDALGQPEAFFGQGTRLTVV.

The genes are TRBV19 and TRBJ1-5; 7 nucleotides match TRBD1. V was pared by 4 bases and J by 0 bases, with 9 bases of the junction left unmatched. The germline V gene has CDR1 LNHDA and CDR2 SQIVND (reference sequence). The CDR3 extends over 17 amino acids. The CDR3 sequence: CASSTRNDRASNQPQHF. The CDR3 nucleotides are TGTGCCAGTAGTACGCGAAACGACAGGGCTAGCAATCAGCCCCAGCATTTT.

The chain recombines TRBV15 with TRBJ2-5; weak D call: TRBD1 (6 bases). The DNA end is a closer match to TRBJ2-7, so the J assignment may be wrong. This CDR3 has 16 amino acids. CDR1 is LNHNV and CDR2 is YYDKDF in the germline V gene (reference sequence). CDR3 DNA: TGTGCCACCAGCAGAGATGCGTCCCAGGGGTCCTACGAGCAGTACTTC. Encoded protein: CATSRDASQGSYEQYF.